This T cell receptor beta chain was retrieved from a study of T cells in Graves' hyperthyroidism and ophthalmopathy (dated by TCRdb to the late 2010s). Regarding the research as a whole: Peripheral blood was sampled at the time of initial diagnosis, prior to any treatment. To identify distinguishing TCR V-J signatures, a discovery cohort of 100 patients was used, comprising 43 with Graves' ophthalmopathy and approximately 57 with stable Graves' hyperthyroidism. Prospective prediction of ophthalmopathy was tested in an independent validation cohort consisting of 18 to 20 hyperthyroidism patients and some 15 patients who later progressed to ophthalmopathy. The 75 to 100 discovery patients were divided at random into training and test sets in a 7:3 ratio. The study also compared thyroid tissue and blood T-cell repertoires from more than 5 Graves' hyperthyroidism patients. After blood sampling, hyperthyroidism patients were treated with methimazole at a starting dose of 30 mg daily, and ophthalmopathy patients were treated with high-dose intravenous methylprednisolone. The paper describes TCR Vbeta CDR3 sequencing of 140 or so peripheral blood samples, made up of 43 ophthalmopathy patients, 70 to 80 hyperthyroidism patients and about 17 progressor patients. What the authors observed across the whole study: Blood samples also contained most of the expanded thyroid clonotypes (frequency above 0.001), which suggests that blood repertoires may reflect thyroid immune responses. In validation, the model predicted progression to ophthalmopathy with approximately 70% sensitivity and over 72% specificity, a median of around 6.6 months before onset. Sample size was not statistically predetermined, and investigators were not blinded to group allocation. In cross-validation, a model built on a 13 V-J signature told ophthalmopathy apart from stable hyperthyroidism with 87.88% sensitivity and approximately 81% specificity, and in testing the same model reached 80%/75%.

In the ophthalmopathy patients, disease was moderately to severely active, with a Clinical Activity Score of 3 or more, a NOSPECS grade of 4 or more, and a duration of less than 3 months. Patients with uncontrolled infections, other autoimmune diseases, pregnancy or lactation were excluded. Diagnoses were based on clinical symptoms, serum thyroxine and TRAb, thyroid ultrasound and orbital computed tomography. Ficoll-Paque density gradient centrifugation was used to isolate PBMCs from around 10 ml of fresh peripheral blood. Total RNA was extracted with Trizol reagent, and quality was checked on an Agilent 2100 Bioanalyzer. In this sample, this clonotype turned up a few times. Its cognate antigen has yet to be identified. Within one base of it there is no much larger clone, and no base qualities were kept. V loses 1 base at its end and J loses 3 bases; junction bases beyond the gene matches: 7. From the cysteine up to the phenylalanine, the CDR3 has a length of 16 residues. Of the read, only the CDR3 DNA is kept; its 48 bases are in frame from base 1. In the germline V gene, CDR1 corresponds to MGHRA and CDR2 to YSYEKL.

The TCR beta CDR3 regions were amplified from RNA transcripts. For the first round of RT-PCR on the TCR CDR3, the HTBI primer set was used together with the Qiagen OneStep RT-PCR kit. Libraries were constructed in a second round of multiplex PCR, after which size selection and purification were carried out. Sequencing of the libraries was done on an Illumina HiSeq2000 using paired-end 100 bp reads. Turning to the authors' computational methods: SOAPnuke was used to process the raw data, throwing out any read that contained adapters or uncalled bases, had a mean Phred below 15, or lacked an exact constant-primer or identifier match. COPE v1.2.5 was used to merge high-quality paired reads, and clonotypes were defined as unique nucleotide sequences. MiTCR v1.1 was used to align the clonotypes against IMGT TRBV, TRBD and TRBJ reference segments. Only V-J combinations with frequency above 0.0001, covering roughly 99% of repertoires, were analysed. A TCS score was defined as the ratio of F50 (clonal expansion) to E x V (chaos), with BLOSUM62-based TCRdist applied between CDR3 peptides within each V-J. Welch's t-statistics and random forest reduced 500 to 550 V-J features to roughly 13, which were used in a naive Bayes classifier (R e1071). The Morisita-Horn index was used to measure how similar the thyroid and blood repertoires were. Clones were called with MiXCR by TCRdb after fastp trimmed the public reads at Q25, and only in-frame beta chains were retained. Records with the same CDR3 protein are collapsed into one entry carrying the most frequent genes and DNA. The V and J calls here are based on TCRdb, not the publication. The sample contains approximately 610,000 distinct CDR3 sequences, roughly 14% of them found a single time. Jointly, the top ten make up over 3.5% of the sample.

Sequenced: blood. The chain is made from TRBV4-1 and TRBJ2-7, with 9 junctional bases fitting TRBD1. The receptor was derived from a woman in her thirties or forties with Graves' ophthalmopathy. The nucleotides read TGCGCCAGCAGCCAAGCCACCGGGACAGGGAACTACGAGCAGTACTTC. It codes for CASSQATGTGNYEQYF.